These 24 T cell receptor beta chains originate from one sample sequenced in a study of blood T cell repertoires in COVID-19. The table came from immunoSEQ multiplex PCR; TCRdb's copy has only in-frame clones and leaves some out. The sample shows under 300,000 clones, over 80% of them seen only once. The source material was peripheral blood. Source of these receptors: a man aged 25 to 40 who had recovered from COVID-19.

The table lists this clone with a few counts. The chain joins TRBV19 to TRBJ1-5; TRBD1 aligns across 8 bases. Germline CDR1 is LNHDA and CDR2 is SQIVND (reference sequence). J was trimmed by 1 base and V by 6 bases; bases with no gene match: 14. The CDR3 length is 18 residues. This CDR3 reads CASRPRGRQEGSNQPQHF. In DNA, the CDR3 is TGTGCCAGTAGGCCCAGGGGGCGCCAGGAAGGAAGCAATCAGCCCCAGCATTTT.

The genes are TRBV5-6 and TRBJ1-2, with D possibly being TRBD1 (5 bases). Trimming shortened V by 4 bases and J by 4 bases, and 17 bases separated the two germline ends. This CDR3 is built from 15 residues. The germline V gene encodes CDR1 SGHDT and CDR2 YYEEEE. CDR3 in DNA: TGTGCCAGCAGCCTAGTCGACAGTTTCAGCTATGGCTACACCTTC. Its translation: CASSLVDSFSYGYTF.

The genes are TRBV27 and TRBJ2-2, with D possibly TRBD1 on 6 matching bases. Trimming removed 8 bases from V and 2 bases from J, with 21 bases in between. The CDR3 totals 17 residues. Germline V gene data show CDR1 as MNHEY and CDR2 as SMNVEV (reference sequence). The CDR3 here is CASGQSALAANTGELFF. In nucleotides, the CDR3 is TGTGCCAGCGGACAGTCAGCATTGGCCGCCAACACCGGGGAGCTGTTTTTT.

This chain connects TRBV5-1 to TRBJ2-3, with unresolved D. Looked up from germline, CDR1 is SGHRS and CDR2 is YFSETQ. V dropped 2 bases and J dropped 6 bases, with 4 bases sitting between them. CDR3 length: 11 amino acids. CDR3 DNA: TGCGCCAGCAGCTTTCGGGATACGCAGTATTTT. Translation: CASSFRDTQYF.

The gene calls are TRBV24-1 and TRBJ1-6; weak D call: TRBD1 (6 bases). Trimming stripped 9 bases from V and 5 bases from J, with 16 bases between. Germline V gives CDR1 KGHDR, CDR2 SFDVKD. The CDR3 totals 15 residues. CDR3 nucleotide sequence: TGTGCCACCTCAACGAAACAGGGAAATAATTCACCCCTCCACTTT. It specifies CATSTKQGNNSPLHF.

The chain uses TRBV10-3 and TRBJ1-2; possibly TRBD1 for D (6 bases). The CDR3 loop spans 12 amino acids. Germline V CDR1 and CDR2: ENHRY, SYGVKD. V shed 7 bases and J shed 5 bases, with 11 bases lying between them. CDR3 DNA sequence: TGTGCCATCAACGGACAGCAGTATGGCTACACCTTC. This translates into CAINGQQYGYTF.

The chain combines TRBV6-4 with TRBJ2-3; D unresolved. V was clipped by 6 bases and J by 4 bases, with 8 bases between them. The CDR3 has 12 amino acids. Germline CDR1 MRHNA, CDR2 SNTAGT. In DNA form, the CDR3 reads TGTGCCAGCAGACTTACCCCAGATACGCAGTATTTT. Its protein is CASRLTPDTQYF.

This rearrangement joins TRBV7-8 to TRBJ2-7; D is unresolved. The CDR3 spans 13 residues. Trimming took off 2 bases at V and 3 bases at J, with 8 bases between the two ends. The germline V gene has CDR1 SGHVS and CDR2 FQNEAQ. The CDR3 sequence is CASSLNRVYEQYV. The CDR3 DNA reads TGTGCCAGCAGCTTAAATCGGGTCTACGAGCAGTACGTC.

This CDR3 is CASSPPGTGVVGEQFF. The CDR3 bases are TGTGCCAGCAGCCCTCCCGGGACAGGGGTCGTGGGTGAGCAGTTCTTC. The chain has TRBV7-8 and TRBJ2-1; 10 bases are a match to TRBD1. The germline CDR1 and CDR2 sequences are SGHVS and FQNEAQ. V trimming: 5 bases; J trimming: 9 bases; junction bases outside the gene matches: 13. The CDR3 consists of 16 residues.

The rearrangement links TRBV6-5 to TRBJ2-1; D may be TRBD1 (5 bases). This CDR3 has 12 amino acids. Germline V gene sequence: CDR1 MNHEY, CDR2 SVGAGI. The V end lost 6 bases, the J end lost 10 bases, and 13 bases lay between the germline ends. The CDR3 here is CASRVLGLEQFF. The CDR3, as DNA: TGTGCCAGCAGAGTACTGGGGCTCGAGCAGTTCTTC.

This clone was recorded a few times. This rearrangement joins TRBV5-1 to TRBJ2-3; 7 nucleotides agree with TRBD2. Germline assignment: CDR1 SGHRS and CDR2 YFSETQ. The CDR3 has 15 amino acids. The V gene end was trimmed by 0 bases and the J gene end by 1 base; junction bases not matched to a gene: 2. CDR3 bases: TGCGCCAGCAGCTTGGAACGGGGGGGCACAGATACGCAGTATTTT. This gives the protein CASSLERGGTDTQYF.

This sequence joins TRBV18 and TRBJ2-7; the D is unclear. The CDR3 has 18 amino acids. The germline V and J ends were trimmed by 1 base and 5 bases, with 24 bases remaining between them. From germline, CDR1 is KGHSH and CDR2 LQKENI. The CDR3 sequence: CASSPQAALGIRTDEQYF. For the CDR3, the DNA is TGTGCCAGCTCACCACAGGCTGCCCTGGGCATTAGAACGGACGAGCAGTACTTC.

This clone turned up a few times. The rearrangement joins TRBV6-4 to TRBJ2-1; TRBD1 agrees at 11 bases. Germline trimming cut 4 bases from V and 6 bases from J; bases unmatched to any gene: 2. This CDR3 is built from 14 residues. Germline V gene data show CDR1 as MRHNA and CDR2 as SNTAGT. CDR3 region: CASSGGTGGNEQFF. The CDR3 region has the DNA TGTGCCAGCAGTGGGGGGACAGGGGGCAATGAGCAGTTCTTC.

Details on this clone: This sample also contains other DNA sequences that code for the same CDR3. The gene calls are TRBV5-6 and TRBJ1-2, with unresolved D. The CDR3 length is 12 residues. Trimming stripped 3 bases from V and 2 bases from J, with 5 bases between. The germline V gene encodes CDR1 SGHDT and CDR2 YYEEEE. The CDR3, as DNA: TGTGCCAGCAGCTCCGGGAACTATGGCTACACCTTC. Protein: CASSSGNYGYTF.

This clone showed up just once. The chain joins TRBV28 to TRBJ1-2, with D tentatively TRBD1 (6 bases). V was cut by 7 bases and J by 5 bases, with 14 bases left in between. CDR3 length: 13 amino acids. Germline lookup yields CDR1 MDHEN and CDR2 SYDVKM. The CDR3 DNA reads as TGTGCCAGCATCAGCGGACAGCAATATGGCTACACCTTC. It translates to CASISGQQYGYTF.

The rearrangement joins TRBV12-5 to TRBJ1-1; D is ambiguous. V gave up 4 bases and J gave up 0 bases, with 3 bases separating them. The CDR3 is made up of 12 amino acids. Germline values: CDR1 LGHNT, CDR2 FRNRAP. The CDR3 nucleotides read TGTGCTAGTGGTTACATGAACACTGAAGCTTTCTTT. Its protein is CASGYMNTEAFF.

This clone was detected once. The rearrangement joins TRBV27 to TRBJ1-1, with TRBD1 matching over 10 bases. V was clipped by 6 bases and J by 2 bases; unmatched bases: 3. In germline, CDR1 is MNHEY, CDR2 SMNVEV (reference sequence). This CDR3 spans 14 amino acids. The CDR3 DNA reads as TGTGCCAGCAGCCAGACAGGGGGCAACACTGAAGCTTTCTTT. This encodes CASSQTGGNTEAFF.

The chain couples TRBV27 to TRBJ1-3, with D uncertain. This CDR3 has 16 amino acids. Germline V gene data show CDR1 as MNHEY and CDR2 as SMNVEV (reference sequence). The germline V and J ends were trimmed by 0 bases and 8 bases, with 17 bases remaining between them. CDR3 loop: CASSLSTGKVVYTIYF. The CDR3 coding sequence is TGTGCCAGCAGTTTATCTACCGGGAAAGTTGTGTACACCATATATTTT.

The gene calls are TRBV10-2 and TRBJ2-2, with D unclear. The CDR3 loop spans 12 amino acids. With 3 bases removed from V and 6 bases from J, the gap between germline ends came to 5 bases. The germline V gene has CDR1 WSHSY and CDR2 SAAADI. The CDR3 DNA follows: TGCGCCAGCAGTGAAGCCGCCGGGGAGCTGTTTTTT. This encodes CASSEAAGELFF.

The genes are TRBV10-1 and TRBJ1-1; 7 nucleotides line up with TRBD1. CDR1 is WNHNN, CDR2 SYGVQD, per germline (reference sequence). There are 15 residues in the CDR3. V dropped 6 bases and J dropped 6; count of bases not matched to a gene: 13. CDR3 residues: CASRVTGDQGAEAFF. CDR3 nucleotides: TGCGCCAGCAGAGTTACAGGAGACCAGGGGGCTGAAGCTTTCTTT.

This rearrangement joins TRBV29-1 to TRBJ2-5; a weak D match, TRBD1 (7 bases). CDR1 and CDR2 (germline): SQVTM, ANQGSEA. CDR3 length: 12 amino acids. V was pared by 6 bases and J by 3 bases, with 11 bases between. The CDR3 sequence is CSVQGGEETQYF. CDR3 in DNA: TGCAGCGTCCAGGGGGGTGAAGAGACCCAGTACTTC.

The table lists this clone with a count of one. J is TRBJ1-2 and V is TRBV18; 10 nucleotides align to TRBD1. The junction had 6 bases not matched to a gene; V was cut back by 4 bases and J by 4 bases. The CDR3 totals 15 residues. Germline V gene data show CDR1 as KGHSH and CDR2 as LQKENI. The CDR3 nucleotides are TGTGCCAGCTCACAACAGGACAGGGGGATCTATGGCTACACCTTC. Encoded protein: CASSQQDRGIYGYTF.

The genes are TRBV10-3 and TRBJ2-1, with D perhaps TRBD1 (5 bases). Germline V gene data show CDR1 as ENHRY and CDR2 as SYGVKD. Trimming removed 8 bases from V and 7 bases from J, with 12 bases in between. The CDR3 contains 12 residues. The CDR3 nucleotides read TGTGCCATCTCCCAGGGTACAAATGAGCAGTTCTTC. This translates into CAISQGTNEQFF.

The chain has TRBV10-1 and TRBJ2-2; 7 nucleotides align to TRBD2. Germline-derived CDR1 and CDR2 are WNHNN and SYGVQD (reference sequence). The CDR3 runs to 16 residues. V gave up 2 bases and J gave up 6 bases; unmatched junction bases: 9. The CDR3 DNA sequence: TGCGCCAGCAGTGAGATAGGGGAGCGGGGTGCCGGGGAGCTGTTTTTT. Amino acids: CASSEIGERGAGELFF.